A single sample is the source of the 13 T cell receptor beta chains below, sequenced in a study of shared clonotypes between healthy human individuals (dated by TCRdb to 2018 to 2020). Receptor amplification or capture employed the immunoSEQ multiplex PCR assay. TCRdb re-hosts the immuneACCESS table, in-frame sequences only. Its copies lack some clones; in the studies checked, an unresolved V gene accounts for under half of them, and the cause for the rest is not known. The sample table records 900,000 to 1,200,000 clones; 78% of these occur just once. The ten largest clones take up 0.5% to 0.65% of the sample. The specimen was memory CD4+ T cells from PBMCs. Explained via the paper, the cell subset or site label denotes: CD45RA-negative fraction. These receptor sequences come from a man aged 18-30 years in good health. Some clones in this sample may be carry-over from other donors' samples.

The J gene is TRBJ2-3, the V gene TRBV7-9; TRBD2 might be the D (6 bases). The germline V and J ends were trimmed by 4 bases and 2 bases, with 16 bases remaining between them. CDR1 and CDR2 from the germline V gene are SEHNR and FQNEAQ (reference sequence). CDR3 size: 16 residues. The CDR3 here is CASSYPSGSPTDTQYF. The CDR3, as DNA: TGTGCCAGCAGCTATCCCTCCGGGAGCCCCACAGATACGCAGTATTTT.

The chain has TRBV19 and TRBJ2-3; the D is unclear. V lost 6 bases, J lost 0 bases, and 13 bases lay in between. CDR1 is LNHDA and CDR2 is SQIVND in the germline V gene (reference sequence). The CDR3 spans 15 residues. The CDR3 DNA reads as TGTGCCAGTAGGATTTCGGTACGGAGCACAGATACGCAGTATTTT. This sequence encodes CASRISVRSTDTQYF.

The chain joins TRBV5-1 to TRBJ2-3; 7 bases are a match to TRBD2. The CDR3 is made up of 15 amino acids. J gave up 4 bases and V 0 bases, and 5 bases lay outside the gene matches. The germline V gene encodes CDR1 SGHRS and CDR2 YFSETQ. The CDR3: CASSLGRELADTQYF. CDR3 in DNA: TGCGCCAGCAGCTTGGGGCGGGAGTTAGCAGATACGCAGTATTTT.

As for this clone: Other nucleotide sequences in the sample specify the same CDR3. This chain joins TRBV10-3 and TRBJ1-2, with D unresolved. The germline V and J ends were trimmed by 2 bases and 4 bases, with 5 bases remaining between them. Germline CDR1 and CDR2: ENHRY and SYGVKD. This CDR3 is 12 amino acids long. This CDR3 reads CAISEGLYGYTF. The CDR3 DNA reads TGTGCCATCAGTGAGGGTCTCTATGGCTACACCTTC.

The rearrangement links TRBV11-3 to TRBJ2-7; maybe TRBD2 (6 bases). This CDR3 has 18 amino acids. V was cut by 5 bases and J by 2 bases, with 25 bases left in between. CDR1 and CDR2 from the germline V gene are SGHNT and YENEEA. The CDR3 reads CASSPRGGGSVPAYEQYF. For the CDR3, the DNA is TGTGCCAGCAGCCCCCGGGGAGGCGGTAGCGTCCCCGCCTACGAGCAGTACTTC.

The CDR3 reads CASSTRTGDAQPQHF. The CDR3, as DNA: TGTGCCAGCTCAACCCGGACCGGGGACGCTCAGCCCCAGCATTTT. The chain has TRBV18 and TRBJ1-5, with D possibly TRBD1 on 5 matching bases. Trimming cost V 5 bases and J 6 bases, with 17 bases left between them. Per the germline V gene, CDR1 is KGHSH and CDR2 is LQKENI. The CDR3 is 15 amino acids.

About this clone: The sample holds other DNA sequences that translate to the same CDR3. V gene TRBV2 combines with J gene TRBJ2-5; no firm D call. Germline-derived CDR1 and CDR2 are SNHLY and FYNNEI. The V end was cut by 4 bases, the J end by 2 bases, with 5 bases between. CDR3 length: 12 amino acids. CDR3 nucleotides: TGTGCCAGCAGTGTCCGGCAAGAGACCCAGTACTTC. Translated: CASSVRQETQYF.

The chain uses TRBV10-3 and TRBJ1-2; D is unclear. Trimming removed 5 bases from V and 1 base from J, with 17 bases in between. This CDR3 spans 16 amino acids. Per germline, CDR1 ENHRY and CDR2 SYGVKD. CDR3 sequence reads: CAISTEAGELNYGYTF. The DNA of the CDR3 is TGTGCCATCAGTACAGAGGCAGGCGAGCTTAACTATGGCTACACCTTC.

As DNA, the CDR3 is TGCGCCAGCAGCTTGGGAGGGACCGCCCTGGGCGAGCAGTACTTC. It codes for CASSLGGTALGEQYF. The chain uses TRBV5-1 and TRBJ2-7; D tentatively reads TRBD1 or TRBD2 (5 bases each). This CDR3 has 15 residues. CDR1 is SGHRS and CDR2 is YFSETQ in the germline V gene. Trimming cost V 0 bases and J 6 bases, with 16 bases left between them. The full variable domain, with the rest looked up from reference TRBV5-1 and TRBJ2-7, is KAGVTQTPRYLIKTRGQQVTLSCSPISGHRSVSWYQQTPGQGLQFLFEYFSETQRNKGNFPGRFSGRQFSNSRSEMNVSTLELGDSALYLCASSLGGTALGEQYFGPGTRLTVT.

To note about this clone: This probably arose from a read error, given a far larger clone one base away. The CDR3 loop reads CASSEWGYGYTF. CDR3 coding DNA: TGTGCCAGCAGTGAATGGGGCTATGGCTACACCTTC. This chain links TRBV6-1 with TRBJ1-2; the D is unclear. V shed 2 bases and J shed 4 bases, with 5 bases lying between them. Germline CDR1 reads MNHNS; CDR2 reads SASEGT. The CDR3 has 12 amino acids.

The rearrangement links TRBV2 to TRBJ2-7; unclear D gene. The CDR3 is 13 amino acids. Between the trimmed V and J ends, which lost 7 bases and 6 bases, there was a span of 16 bases. CDR1 and CDR2 from the germline V gene are SNHLY and FYNNEI. CDR3 in DNA: TGTGCCAGCAAACAGCAGAAGGGCACCGAGCAGTACTTC. Amino acid sequence: CASKQQKGTEQYF.

The chain uses TRBV27 and TRBJ1-4; D possibly corresponds to TRBD1 (6 bases). The CDR3 runs 15 residues. Germline V gene data show CDR1 as MNHEY and CDR2 as SMNVEV (reference sequence). V was cut by 2 bases and J by 8 bases, with 15 bases left in between. The CDR3 loop reads CASSLILGGREKLFF. In DNA form, the CDR3 reads TGTGCCAGCAGTTTAATATTAGGGGGGCGAGAAAAACTGTTTTTT.

This clone was seen a handful of times. The chain couples TRBV19 to TRBJ1-3; 7 bases are shared with TRBD1. The CDR3 extends over 14 amino acids. Unmatched junction bases numbered 8, after V lost 8 bases and J lost 4 bases. Germline CDR1 is LNHDA and CDR2 is SQIVND (reference sequence). The CDR3 sequence is CASGQDNTGNTIYF. The CDR3 DNA follows: TGTGCCAGTGGACAGGACAATACCGGAAACACCATATATTTT.